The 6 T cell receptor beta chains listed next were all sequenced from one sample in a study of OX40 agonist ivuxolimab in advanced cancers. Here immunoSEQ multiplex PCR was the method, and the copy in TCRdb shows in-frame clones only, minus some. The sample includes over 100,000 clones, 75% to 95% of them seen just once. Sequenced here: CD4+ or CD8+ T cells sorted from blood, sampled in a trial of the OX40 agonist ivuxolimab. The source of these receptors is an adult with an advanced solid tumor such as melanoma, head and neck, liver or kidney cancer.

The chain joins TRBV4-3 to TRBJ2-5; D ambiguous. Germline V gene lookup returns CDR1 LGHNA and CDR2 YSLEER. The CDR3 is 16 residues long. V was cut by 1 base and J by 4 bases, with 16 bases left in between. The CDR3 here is CASSQVIGQFRETQYF. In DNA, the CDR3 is TGCGCCAGCAGCCAAGTGATCGGGCAGTTTAGAGAGACCCAGTACTTC.

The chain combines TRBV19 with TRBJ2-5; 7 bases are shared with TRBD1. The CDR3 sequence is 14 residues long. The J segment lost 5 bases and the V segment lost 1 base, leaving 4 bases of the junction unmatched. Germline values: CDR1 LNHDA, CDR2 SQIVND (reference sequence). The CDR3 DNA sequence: TGTGCCAGTAGTATAGTAGGGGGCCTCGAGACCCAGTACTTC. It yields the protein CASSIVGGLETQYF.

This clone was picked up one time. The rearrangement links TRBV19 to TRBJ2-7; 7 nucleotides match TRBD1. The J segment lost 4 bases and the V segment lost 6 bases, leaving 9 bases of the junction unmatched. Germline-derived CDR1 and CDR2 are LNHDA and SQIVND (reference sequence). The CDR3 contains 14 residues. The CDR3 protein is CASRPQGQRYEQYF. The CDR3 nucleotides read TGTGCCAGTAGGCCCCAGGGACAGCGATACGAGCAGTACTTC.

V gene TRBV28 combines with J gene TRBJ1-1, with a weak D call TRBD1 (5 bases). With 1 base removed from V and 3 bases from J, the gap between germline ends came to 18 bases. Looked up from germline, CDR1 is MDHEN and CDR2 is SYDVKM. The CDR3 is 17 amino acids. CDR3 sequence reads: CASSLSRVRGEDTEAFF. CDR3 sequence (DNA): TGTGCCAGCAGTTTATCCAGGGTTCGGGGGGAGGACACTGAAGCTTTCTTT. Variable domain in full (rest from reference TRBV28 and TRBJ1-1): DVKVTQSSRYLVKRTGEKVFLECVQDMDHENMFWYRQDPGLGLRLIYFSYDVKMKEKGDIPEGYSVSREKKERFSLILESASTNQTSMYLCASSLSRVRGEDTEAFFGQGTRLTVV.

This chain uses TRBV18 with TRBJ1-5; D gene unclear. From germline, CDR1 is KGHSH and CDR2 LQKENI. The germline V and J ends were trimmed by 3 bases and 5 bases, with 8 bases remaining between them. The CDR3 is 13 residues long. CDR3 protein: CASSPQRDQPQHF. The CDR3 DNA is TGTGCCAGCTCACCCCAACGAGATCAGCCCCAGCATTTT.

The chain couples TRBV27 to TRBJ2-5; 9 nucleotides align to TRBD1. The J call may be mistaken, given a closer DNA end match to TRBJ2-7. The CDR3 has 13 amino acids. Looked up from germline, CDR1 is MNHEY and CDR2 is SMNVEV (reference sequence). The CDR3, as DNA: TGTGCCAGCAGGGGACAGGGTGCCTACGAGCAGTACTTC. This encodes CASRGQGAYEQYF.